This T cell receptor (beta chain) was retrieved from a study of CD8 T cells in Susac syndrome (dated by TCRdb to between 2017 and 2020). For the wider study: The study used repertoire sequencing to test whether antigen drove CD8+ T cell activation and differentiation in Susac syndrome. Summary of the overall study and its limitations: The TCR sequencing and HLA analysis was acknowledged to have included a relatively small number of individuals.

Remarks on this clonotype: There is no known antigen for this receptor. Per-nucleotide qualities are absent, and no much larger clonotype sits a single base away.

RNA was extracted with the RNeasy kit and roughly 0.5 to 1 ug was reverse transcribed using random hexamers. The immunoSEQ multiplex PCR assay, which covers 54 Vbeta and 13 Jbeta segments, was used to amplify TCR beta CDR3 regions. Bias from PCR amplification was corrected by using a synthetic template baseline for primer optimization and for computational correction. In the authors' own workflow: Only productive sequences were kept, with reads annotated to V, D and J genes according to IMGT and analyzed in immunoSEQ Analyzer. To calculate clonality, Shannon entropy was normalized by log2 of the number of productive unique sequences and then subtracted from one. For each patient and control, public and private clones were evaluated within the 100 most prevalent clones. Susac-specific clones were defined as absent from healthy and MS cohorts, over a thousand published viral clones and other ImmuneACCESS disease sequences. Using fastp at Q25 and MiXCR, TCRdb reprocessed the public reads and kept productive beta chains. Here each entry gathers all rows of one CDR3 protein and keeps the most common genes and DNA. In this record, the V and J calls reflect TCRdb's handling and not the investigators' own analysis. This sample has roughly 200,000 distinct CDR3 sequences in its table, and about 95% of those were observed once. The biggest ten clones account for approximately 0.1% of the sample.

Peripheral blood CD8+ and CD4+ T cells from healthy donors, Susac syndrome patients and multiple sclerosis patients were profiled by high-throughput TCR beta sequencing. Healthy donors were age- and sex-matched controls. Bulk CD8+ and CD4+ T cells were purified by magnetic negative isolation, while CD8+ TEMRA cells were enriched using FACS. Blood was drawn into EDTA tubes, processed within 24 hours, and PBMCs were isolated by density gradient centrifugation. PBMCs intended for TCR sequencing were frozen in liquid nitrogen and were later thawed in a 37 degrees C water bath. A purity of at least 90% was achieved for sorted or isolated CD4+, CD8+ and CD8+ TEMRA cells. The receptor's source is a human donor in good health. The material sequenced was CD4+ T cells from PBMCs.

The DNA sequence is as follows: TGCAGTGCTTCCCGCGGCGGGAGAGGCACAGATACGCAGTATTTT. This gives the protein CSASRGGRGTDTQYF. Recombination linked TRBV20-1 to TRBJ2-3; 7 middle bases align to TRBD2. As encoded in the germline V gene (reference sequence), CDR1 is DFQATT while CDR2 is SNEGSKA. The CDR3 holds 15 amino acids from the cysteine to the phenylalanine. Only the CDR3 DNA stays, 45 bases, in frame from base 1. Ends trimmed: V by 5 bases, J by 1 base; bases unmatched to a gene: 9.